In this sample, the clone carrying this T cell receptor beta chain turned up once. The target antigen is unknown. The sample holds other DNA sequences that translate to the same CDR3. The sample comes from a study of cytomegalovirus exposure and HLA in healthy donors. Across the study: The 120 or so validation repertoires, a later analysis reported, used the same platform as the 550 to 800 first-cohort repertoires. Study-level points and caveats: It was around 160 TCR beta chains that were listed as cytomegalovirus-associated. In vitro checks showed that three CMV-associated chains really do target CMV antigens.

While the first cohort had about 610 subjects, the donors belonged to the separate validation cohort of 100 to 150 subjects. The CDR3 contains 15 residues. V was clipped by 0 bases and J by 8 bases; unmatched bases: 9. CDR1 MNHEY and CDR2 SVGAGI come from the germline V gene. TCRdb keeps only in-frame clones here, not all; method: immunoSEQ multiplex PCR. The table lists about 240,000 clones, about 83% of them singletons. The sample was PBMCs. The chain is built from TRBV6-5 and TRBJ1-2; 7 nucleotides align to TRBD1. This TCR derives from a man aged 18 to 30 in good health and CMV-seronegative. The CDR3 DNA reads TGTGCCAGCAGTTACTCGAGGACAGGAGGGAGCGGCTACACCTTC. It specifies CASSYSRTGGSGYTF.